The 30 T cell receptor beta chains below come from one sample, sequenced in a study of tumor and adjacent non-tumor tissue in lung cancer. Three rounds of nested PCR, following a modified ARM-PCR protocol, produced the TCRbeta library. A single record per CDR3 protein comes from TCRdb applying MiXCR to the multiplex PCR reads. Of 70,000 or so distinct CDR3 sequences in the sample, roughly three fifths were seen once. No cell sorting was done before RNA was extracted from the tissue. Material for sequencing was lung tumor tissue. The source is a man in his fifties or sixties with non-small cell lung cancer.

Regarding this clonotype: At one boundary the junction diverges from the germline segment, which might be a read error. The V call is TRBV6-5, the J call TRBJ2-1; D is perhaps TRBD1 (6 bases). CDR1 and CDR2 from the germline V gene are MNHEY and SVGAGI. This CDR3 has 12 residues. This CDR3 is CTSRTTGSEQSF. The CDR3 DNA reads as TGTACCAGCAGAACCACAGGGTCTGAGCAGTCCTTC.

This clonotype was seen at least ten times. V usage is TRBV5-1 and J usage is TRBJ2-5; tentatively, D is TRBD1 or TRBD2 (5 bases each). The germline V gene has CDR1 SGHRS and CDR2 YFSETQ. The V end lost 3 bases, the J end lost 5 bases, and 11 bases lay between the germline ends. This CDR3 is 13 amino acids long. This chain's CDR3 is CASSSGTWETQYF. In DNA form, the CDR3 reads TGCGCCAGCAGCTCCGGGACGTGGGAGACCCAGTACTTC.

Worth noting for this clonotype: A much larger clone lies one base from this, so it may be a read error. V usage is TRBV4-1 and J usage is TRBJ2-7; D may match TRBD1 or TRBD2 (7 bases each). Germline CDR1 reads MGHRA; CDR2 reads YSYEKL. The V end lost 6 bases, the J end lost 3 bases, and 18 bases lay between the germline ends. CDR3 size: 15 residues. The CDR3 DNA reads as TGCGCCAGCAGACCGTGGGAGGGGGCAGGCTACGAGCAGTACTTC. This sequence encodes CASRPWEGAGYEQYF.

Only one count was recorded for this clonotype. Just one base apart from a much larger clone, this may be a read error. Because it lacks the conserved phenylalanine or tryptophan at the end, this CDR3 is likely a read error. V gene TRBV5-4 combines with J gene TRBJ2-5; no firm D call. V was cut by 4 bases and J by 2 bases, with 3 bases left in between. CDR3 size: 11 residues. Germline values: CDR1 SGHNT, CDR2 YYREEE (reference sequence). The CDR3 nucleotides are TGTGCCAGCAGCGCACAAGAGACCCAGTACGTC. It specifies CASSAQETQYV.

Remarks on this clonotype: An end of the junction differs from the germline gene, which may be a read error. V gene TRBV29-1 combines with J gene TRBJ2-5; TRBD2 is a possible D gene (6 bases). CDR3 length: 15 residues. Germline V CDR1 and CDR2: SQVTM, ANQGSEA. Written as DNA, the CDR3 is TGCAGTGTTGAAGAACTAGCCTGGGGGGTAGAGACTCAGTACTTC. Its translation is CSVEELAWGVETQYF. The full variable domain, in which reference TRBV29-1 and TRBJ2-5 provide the parts outside the CDR3, is SAVISQKPSRDICQRGTSLTIQCQVDSQVTMMFWYRQQPGQSLTLIATANQGSEATYESGFVIDKFPISRPNLTFSTLTVSNMSPEDSSIYLCSVEELAWGVETQYFGPGTRLLVL.

As regards this clonotype: An end of the junction differs from the germline gene, which may be a read error. The chain couples TRBV6-2 or TRBV6-3 to TRBJ2-3; weak D call: TRBD2 (6 bases). The CDR3 has 14 amino acids. Looked up from germline, CDR1 is MNHEY and CDR2 is SVGEGT. Written as DNA, the CDR3 is TGTGCCAGCAGTTACTGGGACTCTACAGATATGCAGTATTTT. It specifies CASSYWDSTDMQYF.

About this clonotype itself: Just one base apart from a much larger clone, this may be a read error. This chain joins TRBV12-3 or TRBV12-4 and TRBJ1-6; D might be TRBD1 (5 bases). The CDR3 sequence is 15 residues long. The CDR3 spells CASSQNRGGNSPLQF. In DNA, the CDR3 is TGTGCCAGCAGCCAAAACCGGGGGGGTAATTCACCCCTCCAGTTT.

The table lists this clonotype with a few counts. The chain links TRBV18 to TRBJ2-5, with D perhaps TRBD1 (6 bases). CDR1 and CDR2 from the germline V gene are KGHSH and LQKENI. The CDR3 runs 14 residues. V lost 1 base to trimming and J lost 3 bases, with 9 bases between them. CDR3 loop: CASSPRTEEETQYF. For the CDR3, the DNA is TGTGCCAGCTCACCACGGACAGAAGAAGAGACCCAGTACTTC. The full variable domain, in which reference TRBV18 and TRBJ2-5 provide the parts outside the CDR3, is NAGVMQNPRHLVRRRGQEARLRCSPMKGHSHVYWYRQLPEEGLKFMVYLQKENIIDESGMPKERFSAEFPKEGPSILRIQQVVRGDSAAYFCASSPRTEEETQYFGPGTRLLVL.

V usage is TRBV6-5 and J usage is TRBJ2-7; 7 bases are shared with TRBD2. CDR3 length: 17 residues. The J segment lost 6 bases and the V segment lost 3 bases, leaving 17 bases of the junction unmatched. Germline loops: CDR1 MNHEY, CDR2 SVGAGI. CDR3 protein: CASSYFLQAGSPGEQYF. CDR3 nucleotides: TGTGCCAGCAGTTATTTCCTTCAAGCGGGAAGTCCCGGCGAGCAGTACTTC.

This clonotype has a count of ten or more. V usage is TRBV29-1 and J usage is TRBJ2-2; 7 nucleotides align to TRBD2. In germline, CDR1 is SQVTM, CDR2 ANQGSEA. The V segment lost 2 bases and the J segment 2 bases; nucleotides outside the gene matches: 2. There are 14 residues in the CDR3. CDR3 DNA: TGCAGCGTTGAAACGGGAGGTAACACCGGGGAGCTGTTTTTT. It yields the protein CSVETGGNTGELFF.

About this clonotype: A much larger clonotype is one base distant, so this may be a read error. The chain recombines TRBV7-8 with TRBJ2-2; possibly TRBD2 for D (7 bases). Germline loops: CDR1 SGHVS, CDR2 FQNEAQ. The CDR3 has 15 residues. The CDR3 sequence: CVSSFPGEGTGELFF. The CDR3 region has the DNA TGTGTCAGCAGCTTCCCAGGGGAGGGCACCGGGGAGCTGTTTTTT.

As concerns this clonotype: Just one base apart from a much larger clone, this may be a read error. The gene calls are TRBV14 and TRBJ2-1; D unresolved. Germline loops: CDR1 SGHDN, CDR2 FVKESK. The CDR3 consists of 14 residues. Written as DNA, the CDR3 is TGTGCCAGCAGCCTACGTGGTTCCTACAAAGAGCAGTTCTTC. Translating gives CASSLRGSYKEQFF.

This clonotype was counted a few times. CDR3 sequence (DNA): TGTGCCAGCAGTTTCCGGCTAGCGGGGGGGTCTGATACGCAGTATTTT. Its protein is CASSFRLAGGSDTQYF. V and J are TRBV12-3 or TRBV12-4 and TRBJ2-3, with TRBD2 matching over 12 bases. The junction had 7 bases not matched to a gene; V was cut back by 3 bases and J by 6 bases. The CDR3 extends over 16 amino acids.

In this sample, this clonotype turned up many times. The genes are TRBV13 and TRBJ2-3; 9 bases match TRBD2. The CDR3 is 15 amino acids. Germline CDR1 reads PRHDT; CDR2 reads FYEKMQ (reference sequence). The trim removed 2 bases at V and 4 bases at J, leaving 4 bases unmatched. The CDR3 reads CASSLKREVADTQYF. The CDR3 coding sequence is TGTGCCAGCAGCTTAAAGCGGGAGGTCGCAGATACGCAGTATTTT. Complete variable domain (other parts from reference TRBV13 and TRBJ2-3): AAGVIQSPRHLIKEKRETATLKCYPIPRHDTVYWYQQGPGQDPQFLISFYEKMQSDKGSIPDRFSAQQFSDYHSELNMSSLELGDSALYFCASSLKREVADTQYFGPGTRLTVL.

Comment on this clonotype: A much bigger clone sits one base away, suggesting this may be a read error. The chain has TRBV4-1 and TRBJ2-1; perhaps TRBD1 as D (5 bases). CDR3 size: 15 residues. Germline assignment: CDR1 MGHRA and CDR2 YSYEKL. Trimming stripped 3 bases from V and 1 base from J, with 10 bases between. The CDR3 protein is CASSHAQGSYNEQFF. In nucleotides, the CDR3 is TGCGCCAGCAGCCATGCGCAGGGTTCCTACAATGAGCAGTTCTTC.

This clonotype was counted many times. The rearrangement links TRBV12-3 or TRBV12-4 to TRBJ2-5; 8 bases are shared with TRBD1. The CDR3 sequence is 15 residues long. V lost 6 bases, J lost 1 base, and 7 bases stayed unmatched. The CDR3 region has the DNA TGTGCCAGCAGCCCAGGGACAGGAGCCCAAGAGACCCAGTACTTC. Translation gives CASSPGTGAQETQYF.

On this clonotype itself: Since no conserved phenylalanine or tryptophan closes the CDR3, a read error is the likely cause. The chain uses TRBV11-2 and TRBJ1-2; no definite D call. Germline V gene lookup returns CDR1 SGHAT and CDR2 FQNNGV. CDR3 length: 14 residues. CDR3 sequence reads: CTSSPLGANYGYTL. The CDR3 nucleotides read TGTACCAGCAGCCCTTTGGGCGCTAACTATGGCTACACCTTA.

In regard to this clonotype: A much larger clone is a single base away; this may be a read error. The V gene is TRBV6-6, the J gene TRBJ2-7; TRBD1 agrees at 10 bases. From germline, CDR1 is MNHNY and CDR2 SVGAGI (reference sequence). CDR3 length equals 13 residues. V lost 5 bases, J lost 9 bases, and 7 bases stayed unmatched. Here the CDR3 reads CASSRDRGAGQYF. DNA of the CDR3: TGTGCCAGCAGTCGGGACAGGGGAGCCGGGCAGTACTTC.

The chain couples TRBV24-1 to TRBJ2-5; perhaps TRBD1 as D (6 bases). The CDR3 runs to 16 residues. Trimming shortened V by 7 bases and J by 2 bases, and 19 bases separated the two germline ends. Germline loops: CDR1 KGHDR, CDR2 SFDVKD. Here the CDR3 reads CATSLGEGVGQETQYF. The CDR3 nucleotides are TGTGCCACCAGCCTGGGAGAGGGGGTAGGGCAAGAGACCCAGTACTTC.

This clonotype is categorized as medium-sized. The CDR3 is CASSQAGPGADTQYF. The CDR3 bases are TGTGCCAGCAGCCAAGCGGGACCAGGGGCAGATACGCAGTATTTT. The V gene is TRBV4-2, the J gene TRBJ2-3; perhaps TRBD1 as D (6 bases). Trimming pared 1 base from V and 4 bases from J, leaving 12 bases between. This CDR3 contains 15 residues. The germline V gene has CDR1 LGHNA and CDR2 YNFKEQ.

The gene calls are TRBV28 and TRBJ1-5; D gene ambiguous. Trimming left V 3 bases short and J 11 bases short, with 14 bases between. CDR3 length: 13 amino acids. Germline V CDR1 and CDR2: MDHEN, SYDVKM. This chain's CDR3 is CASSFPGSMTQHF. The CDR3 DNA reads as TGTGCCAGCAGTTTCCCGGGGTCTATGACCCAGCATTTT.

This clonotype was counted at least ten times. The chain recombines TRBV2 with TRBJ2-1; TRBD2 agrees at 7 bases. The CDR3 has 15 residues. Germline CDR1 and CDR2: SNHLY and FYNNEI. With V trimmed by 7 bases and J by 6 bases, 12 bases remained unmatched. The CDR3 DNA is TGTGCCAGCACGCGCGGGAGTGGGTTAGGCAATGAGCAGTTCTTC. It yields the protein CASTRGSGLGNEQFF. The full variable domain, in which reference TRBV2 and TRBJ2-1 provide the parts outside the CDR3, is EPEVTQTPSHQVTQMGQEVILRCVPISNHLYFYWYRQILGQKVEFLVSFYNNEISEKSEIFDDQFSVERPDGSNFTLKIRSTKLEDSAMYFCASTRGSGLGNEQFFGPGTRLTVL.

The rearrangement joins TRBV4-1 to TRBJ1-4, with D possibly TRBD1 on 6 matching bases. Deletions cut 4 bases from V and 2 bases from J, with 14 bases between. The CDR3 is 16 residues long. CDR1 and CDR2 (germline): MGHRA, YSYEKL. The CDR3 region is CASSRDRDNTNEKLFF. The CDR3, as DNA: TGCGCCAGCAGCCGAGATCGGGACAACACTAATGAAAAACTGTTTTTT.

A remark on this clonotype: This may stem from a read error, because a much larger clone lies one nucleotide away. The conserved final phenylalanine or tryptophan is absent from the CDR3, which likely points to a read error. This rearrangement joins TRBV30 to TRBJ2-1; D might be TRBD1 (6 bases). The CDR3 runs 14 residues. Germline V gives CDR1 GTSNPN, CDR2 SVGIG (reference sequence). The V end lost 3 bases, the J end lost 5 bases, and 14 bases lay between the germline ends. The CDR3 DNA reads TGTGCCTGGAGAGGACAGCCCTCTAACAATGAGCAGTTCTCC. Translated, it gives CAWRGQPSNNEQFS.

This clonotype has a count of ten or more. V is TRBV4-1 and J is TRBJ1-1; TRBD1 might be the D (5 bases). Germline V lookup: CDR1 MGHRA, CDR2 YSYEKL. Trimming removed 4 bases at V and 3 bases at J, with 9 bases between. CDR3 length equals 13 residues. In DNA form, the CDR3 reads TGCGCCAGCAGCCGTCTGGGGGACACTGAAGCTTTCTTT. This codes for CASSRLGDTEAFF.

By its share, this clonotype is medium-sized (0.01 to 0.1%). The chain links TRBV11-2 to TRBJ2-5, with 9 bases fitting TRBD1. This CDR3 is built from 14 residues. V shed 5 bases, J shed 5 bases, and the junction held 6 bases outside the gene matches. Germline CDR1 and CDR2: SGHAT and FQNNGV. This CDR3 reads CASSPTGGRETQYF. For the CDR3, the DNA is TGTGCCAGCAGCCCAACAGGGGGCAGGGAGACCCAGTACTTC.

In regard to this clonotype: This clone may be a read error of a much larger clone one base away. The chain carries TRBV6-1 and TRBJ2-1; TRBD2 matches at 8 bases. There are 15 residues in the CDR3. Looked up from germline, CDR1 is MNHNS and CDR2 is SASEGT. The DNA for the CDR3 is TGTGCCAGCAGTGAGGGACTAGGGCCCCACAATGAGCGGTTCTTC. Amino acids: CASSEGLGPHNERFF.

This clonotype was recorded many times. The chain employs TRBV6-5 and TRBJ1-2; 8 positions match TRBD1. Germline loops: CDR1 MNHEY, CDR2 SVGAGI. Losses at the gene ends were 4 bases for V and 6 bases for J; bases not matched to a gene: 13. There are 16 residues in the CDR3. CDR3 nucleotides: TGTGCCAGCAGTTCCCGCCCGACAGGGGATGTTAATGGCTACACCTTC. Its translation: CASSSRPTGDVNGYTF.

The chain employs TRBV28 and TRBJ2-7; D is possibly TRBD1 or TRBD2 (5 bases each). Deletions cut 4 bases from V and 6 bases from J, with 16 bases between. CDR1 is MDHEN, CDR2 SYDVKM, per germline. The CDR3 totals 14 residues. CDR3 sequence (DNA): TGTGCCAGCAGTTCCGGGACGGCCTGGGGCGAGCAGTACTTC. Translated: CASSSGTAWGEQYF.

Concerning this clonotype: This may arise from a read error, as a much more abundant clone is one base away. The genes are TRBV28 and TRBJ1-5, with a tentative D call TRBD1 (5 bases). V lost 7 bases and J lost 6, with 19 bases in between. Per germline, CDR1 MDHEN and CDR2 SYDVKM. The CDR3 extends over 15 amino acids. This CDR3 reads CASTPWGGGCQPQHF. The CDR3 coding sequence is TGTGCCAGCACCCCATGGGGGGGGGGTTGTCAGCCCCAGCATTTT.